The 4 T cell receptor beta chains reported below all come from one sample, sequenced in a study of regulatory T cells in long-lasting Graves disease. Time point reported: persistent/refractory GD, antithyroid drugs over 5 years with positive TRAb. Researchers made the TCR library from RNA that was extracted from PBMCs. With iRepertoire HTBI primers and Arm-PCR of CDR3 regions, TCR beta libraries were built. Via MiXCR, TCRdb re-called the multiplex PCR reads, giving one row per CDR3 protein. The repertoire includes 400,000 to 500,000 distinct CDR3 sequences, around 21% of them detected once, and under 9% sits in the top ten. The material was peripheral blood mononuclear cells (PBMCs), obtained when the disease was refractory, from a patient treated with antithyroid drugs. Every receptor here comes from a female donor with Graves disease.

This clonotype has only a few counts. The CDR3 DNA reads as TGTGCCAGCAGCTTATCTCGGGGCCGGGAGACCCAGTACTTC. It encodes CASSLSRGRETQYF. The V and J genes are TRBV7-2 and TRBJ2-5, with D perhaps matching TRBD1 or TRBD2 (5 bases each). The germline V gene encodes CDR1 SGHTA and CDR2 FQGNSA. Trimming removed 2 bases at V and 5 bases at J, with 12 bases between. The CDR3 extends over 14 amino acids.

Many counts were recorded for this clonotype. The genes are TRBV28 and TRBJ1-5; a possible D gene is TRBD1 (5 bases). Trimming removed 3 bases at V and 7 bases at J, with 13 bases between. Germline V gene lookup returns CDR1 MDHEN and CDR2 SYDVKM. This CDR3 is 14 amino acids long. The CDR3 here is CASSFPGIRQPQHF. CDR3 in DNA: TGTGCCAGCAGTTTCCCAGGGATCCGGCAGCCCCAGCATTTT.

This clonotype was recorded a few times. This rearrangement joins TRBV7-3 to TRBJ1-1; a weak D match, TRBD1 (6 bases). Germline V gives CDR1 SGHTA, CDR2 FQGTGA. The CDR3 is 14 residues long. Trimming shortened V by 6 bases and J by 1 base, and 12 bases separated the two germline ends. The CDR3 region is CASSSDRPNTEAFF. The CDR3 DNA reads as TGTGCCAGCAGTTCGGACAGACCGAACACTGAAGCTTTCTTT.

This rearrangement joins TRBV6-2 or TRBV6-3 to TRBJ2-2; possibly TRBD2 for D (5 bases). The germline CDR1 and CDR2 sequences are MNHEY and SVGEGT. V lost 1 base and J lost 6, with 9 bases in between. This CDR3 is built from 14 residues. The CDR3 sequence is CASSYFDGAGELFF. As DNA, the CDR3 is TGTGCCAGCAGTTACTTCGACGGGGCCGGGGAGCTGTTTTTT.